This T cell receptor beta chain was recovered during a study of Ad26.COV2.S vaccination and SARS-CoV-2 variants. Study background: Dosing was one shot or two shots 56 days apart. Broader study findings: Spike-specific TCR breadth ran higher among vaccine recipients than placebo recipients. Vaccine and placebo recipients had similar non-spike TCR breadth.

A note on this clone: Its antigen is not known.

Treatment described: approximately 18 received Ad26.COV2.S at low or high dose, single or two shots; roughly five received placebo; per-sample allocation not given. At day 63 after the first vaccine or placebo injection, samples were drawn. An adult of 18-55 years in Boston served as donor. Data came from immunoSEQ multiplex PCR; TCRdb stores just in-frame clones and leaves some out. The table includes about 680,000 clones, roughly 90% detected once. The specimen comprised peripheral blood, sampled in a trial of Ad26.COV2.S vaccine versus placebo. The source is a person between 18 and 60 years old who received the Ad26.COV2.S COVID-19 vaccine or a placebo.

The CDR3 loop is CASISTDSPLHF. Written as DNA, the CDR3 is TGTGCCAGCATCTCGACAGATTCACCCCTCCACTTT. V usage is TRBV6-4 and J usage is TRBJ1-6, with D maybe TRBD1 (5 bases). Germline V CDR1 and CDR2: MRHNA, SNTAGT. There are 12 residues in the CDR3. Trimming shortened V by 7 bases and J by 8 bases, and 9 bases separated the two germline ends.